These 30 T cell receptor beta chains were all obtained from the same sample, sequenced in a study of blood T cell repertoires in COVID-19. The method was immunoSEQ multiplex PCR; TCRdb's version includes in-frame clones alone and lacks a portion of them. The table lists over 200,000 clones, roughly 89% of them singletons. Sequenced material: PBMCs or T cells enriched from blood (not recorded which). The receptors originated from a man aged 40-55 years who had recovered from COVID-19.

V and J are TRBV9 and TRBJ2-1, with D possibly matching TRBD1 (8 bases). V shed 0 bases and J shed 6 bases, with 13 bases lying between them. Germline V CDR1 and CDR2: SGDLS, YYNGEE. This CDR3 comprises 15 residues. The CDR3 spells CASSVGHRGGNEQFF. DNA for the CDR3: TGTGCCAGCAGCGTAGGTCACAGGGGGGGCAATGAGCAGTTCTTC.

The genes are TRBV28 and TRBJ2-1, with TRBD1 identical over 7 bases. CDR1 and CDR2 (germline): MDHEN, SYDVKM. The CDR3 runs to 13 residues. J lost 5 bases, V lost 4 bases, and 2 bases had no gene match. This CDR3 reads CASSWGQNNEQFF. In nucleotides, the CDR3 is TGTGCCAGCAGTTGGGGACAGAACAATGAGCAGTTCTTC.

As for this clone: The germline gene is not matched at one end of the junction; a read error may be the cause. The chain links TRBV28 to TRBJ2-2, with TRBD2 identical over 13 bases. Per the germline V gene, CDR1 is MDHEN and CDR2 is SYDVKM. The CDR3 extends over 18 amino acids. Written as DNA, the CDR3 is TGTGCCACCAGTCGTACTAGCGGGAGGGAGACGAACACCGGGGAGCTGTTTTTT. Translating gives CATSRTSGRETNTGELFF.

The chain couples TRBV7-2 to TRBJ2-7, with D possibly matching TRBD2 (6 bases). Germline loops: CDR1 SGHTA, CDR2 FQGNSA. There are 16 residues in the CDR3. V was pared by 1 base and J by 0 bases, with 13 bases between. CDR3 loop: CASSLVMGGNSYEQYF. The CDR3 DNA is TGTGCCAGCAGCTTAGTCATGGGGGGAAACTCCTACGAGCAGTACTTC.

Details on this clone: Additional DNA sequences in this sample encode the identical CDR3. The chain recombines TRBV25-1 with TRBJ2-7, with 8 bases identical to TRBD1. Losses at the gene ends were 3 bases for V and 3 bases for J; bases not matched to a gene: 4. The CDR3 loop spans 14 amino acids. Germline assignment: CDR1 MGHDK and CDR2 SYGVNS. Here the CDR3 DNA reads TGTGCCAGCAGTGAGCCAGACAGGGGCTACGAGCAGTACTTC. Amino acids: CASSEPDRGYEQYF.

The chain employs TRBV10-2 and TRBJ2-1; TRBD2 matches 10 bases. The CDR3 has 13 residues. Germline lookup yields CDR1 WSHSY and CDR2 SAAADI. J gave up 9 bases and V 6 bases, and 5 bases lay outside the gene matches. CDR3 sequence (DNA): TGCGCCAGCAGGCCTAGCGGGAGCTTTGAGCAGTTCTTC. It codes for CASRPSGSFEQFF.

This chain connects TRBV3-1 (or the pseudogene TRBV3-2) to TRBJ2-7; 9 bases fit TRBD1. There are 14 residues in the CDR3. The junction had 5 bases not matched to a gene; V was cut back by 4 bases and J by 4 bases. CDR1 is LGHDT, CDR2 YNNKEL, per germline (reference sequence). CDR3: CASSLQGAQYEQYF. The CDR3 DNA reads as TGTGCCAGCAGCCTACAGGGGGCGCAGTACGAGCAGTACTTC.

V is TRBV28 and J is TRBJ1-5; D remains ambiguous. The CDR3 totals 16 residues. V was clipped by 5 bases and J by 0 bases, with 14 bases between them. CDR1 MDHEN and CDR2 SYDVKM come from the germline V gene. CDR3 protein: CASSRGGLYSNQPQHF. CDR3 sequence (DNA): TGTGCCAGCAGTCGCGGCGGGTTATATAGCAATCAGCCCCAGCATTTT. Variable domain in full (rest from reference TRBV28 and TRBJ1-5): DVKVTQSSRYLVKRTGEKVFLECVQDMDHENMFWYRQDPGLGLRLIYFSYDVKMKEKGDIPEGYSVSREKKERFSLILESASTNQTSMYLCASSRGGLYSNQPQHFGDGTRLSIL.

The chain employs TRBV5-1 and TRBJ1-4; D possibly corresponds to TRBD1 (6 bases). Trimming took 0 bases from V and 8 from J, leaving 8 bases between them. The CDR3 sequence is 13 residues long. The germline V gene encodes CDR1 SGHRS and CDR2 YFSETQ. The CDR3 nucleotides read TGCGCCAGCAGCTTGGAGAGGGGGGAAAAACTGTTTTTT. The encoded protein is CASSLERGEKLFF.

The V call is TRBV6-5, the J call TRBJ2-1, with TRBD1 identical over 9 bases. V lost 5 bases, J lost 4 bases, and 6 bases stayed unmatched. Germline V CDR1 and CDR2: MNHEY, SVGAGI. This CDR3 comprises 15 residues. DNA for the CDR3: TGTGCCAGCAGTCCCGGGACAGGGTCATACAATGAGCAGTTCTTC. Amino acids: CASSPGTGSYNEQFF.

The chain links TRBV5-1 to TRBJ1-2; no clear D gene. The V end was cut by 4 bases, the J end by 0 bases, with 10 bases between. This CDR3 is 14 amino acids long. Germline CDR1 reads SGHRS; CDR2 reads YFSETQ. The chain's CDR3 is CASSRGESNYGYTF. In nucleotides, the CDR3 is TGCGCCAGCAGCCGCGGTGAGTCTAACTATGGCTACACCTTC. Combining the CDR3 with reference TRBV5-1 and TRBJ1-2 gives the whole variable domain KAGVTQTPRYLIKTRGQQVTLSCSPISGHRSVSWYQQTPGQGLQFLFEYFSETQRNKGNFPGRFSGRQFSNSRSEMNVSTLELGDSALYLCASSRGESNYGYTFGSGTRLTVV.

This clone appeared a single time. The chain joins TRBV6-2 or TRBV6-3 to TRBJ2-5; D uncertain. V lost 2 bases and J lost 4, with 11 bases in between. The germline gives CDR1 MNHEY, CDR2 SVGEGT. This CDR3 comprises 14 residues. DNA of the CDR3: TGTGCCAGCAGTTACGCCACCCGGAGAGAGACCCAGTACTTC. Its translation: CASSYATRRETQYF.

J is TRBJ1-6 and V is TRBV7-8, with D maybe TRBD1 (6 bases). There are 15 residues in the CDR3. The V gene's germline CDR1 is SGHVS and CDR2 FQNEAQ. Trimming left V 5 bases short and J 6 bases short, with 14 bases between. The CDR3 DNA is TGTGCCAGCAGCCCGAGAACAGGGAGTAATTCACCCCTCCACTTT. Its protein is CASSPRTGSNSPLHF.

The chain has TRBV29-1 and TRBJ1-3, with TRBD1 matching 9 bases. The V gene end was trimmed by 3 bases and the J gene end by 4 bases; junction bases not matched to a gene: 10. This CDR3 comprises 16 residues. In germline, CDR1 is SQVTM, CDR2 ANQGSEA. CDR3 in DNA: TGCAGCGTTGAGGACAGGGGAAACCTACCCGGAAACACCATATATTTT. It codes for CSVEDRGNLPGNTIYF.

This clone has a single count. The gene calls are TRBV24-1 and TRBJ2-2, with 10 bases fitting TRBD1. Looked up from germline, CDR1 is KGHDR and CDR2 is SFDVKD. With V trimmed by 4 bases and J by 5 bases, 9 bases remained unmatched. The CDR3 runs to 17 residues. This CDR3 is CATSDTRTGGRTGELFF. CDR3 DNA: TGTGCCACCAGTGACACAAGGACAGGGGGTCGTACCGGGGAGCTGTTTTTT.

This clone was seen at least ten times. This chain connects TRBV7-3 to TRBJ2-6; D may be TRBD1 (6 bases). CDR3 length: 15 residues. Germline loops: CDR1 SGHTA, CDR2 FQGTGA. The germline V and J ends were trimmed by 6 bases and 0 bases, with 9 bases remaining between them. The CDR3 DNA follows: TGTGCCAGCAGACCACAGGGCTCTGGGGCCAACGTCCTGACTTTC. Its translation: CASRPQGSGANVLTF. The whole variable domain, filled in from reference TRBV7-3 and TRBJ2-6, reads GAGVSQTPSNKVTEKGKYVELRCDPISGHTALYWYRQSLGQGPEFLIYFQGTGAADDSGLPNDRFFAVRPEGSVSTLKIQRTERGDSAVYLCASRPQGSGANVLTFGAGSRLTVL.

The V gene is TRBV7-9, the J gene TRBJ2-7, with TRBD1 matching over 8 bases. CDR1 and CDR2 from the germline V gene are SEHNR and FQNEAQ (reference sequence). Trimming took 7 bases from V and 3 from J; bases not matched to a gene: 5. This CDR3 region has 13 residues. In DNA, the CDR3 is TGTGCCAGCACCGGACAGGGAAGCTACGAGCAGTACTTC. Translation gives CASTGQGSYEQYF.

This chain uses TRBV4-1 with TRBJ1-4; TRBD1 aligns across 7 bases. This CDR3 spans 17 amino acids. The junction had 6 bases not matched to a gene; V was cut back by 2 bases and J by 0 bases. Per the germline V gene, CDR1 is MGHRA and CDR2 is YSYEKL. CDR3 nucleotide sequence: TGCGCCAGCAGCCAACAGACAGGGTATGCAACTAATGAAAAACTGTTTTTT. Amino acid sequence: CASSQQTGYATNEKLFF.

The gene calls are TRBV19 and TRBJ1-2; 10 nucleotides line up with TRBD1. V was pared by 5 bases and J by 3 bases, with 3 bases of the junction left unmatched. Germline CDR1 and CDR2: LNHDA and SQIVND (reference sequence). This CDR3 region has 14 residues. CDR3 amino acids: CASSWTGGDYGYTF. In DNA form, the CDR3 reads TGTGCCAGTAGTTGGACAGGGGGTGACTATGGCTACACCTTC.

The chain uses TRBV5-1 and TRBJ2-7, with 13 positions matching TRBD2. Germline V CDR1 and CDR2: SGHRS, YFSETQ. V lost 2 bases and J lost 1; bases outside the gene matches: 3. CDR3 length equals 16 residues. The CDR3 is CASSLRLAGGSYEQYF. The CDR3 DNA is TGCGCCAGCAGCTTACGACTAGCGGGGGGATCCTACGAGCAGTACTTC. The full variable domain, with the rest looked up from reference TRBV5-1 and TRBJ2-7, is KAGVTQTPRYLIKTRGQQVTLSCSPISGHRSVSWYQQTPGQGLQFLFEYFSETQRNKGNFPGRFSGRQFSNSRSEMNVSTLELGDSALYLCASSLRLAGGSYEQYFGPGTRLTVT.

The chain has TRBV6-6 and TRBJ1-3; 10 bases are a match to TRBD1. The trim removed 6 bases at V and 0 bases at J, leaving 5 bases unmatched. The germline CDR1 and CDR2 sequences are MNHNY and SVGAGI (reference sequence). CDR3 length: 16 amino acids. This chain's CDR3 is CASSPTGGPSGNTIYF. The CDR3 nucleotides read TGTGCCAGCAGCCCGACAGGGGGCCCCTCTGGAAACACCATATATTTT.

V gene TRBV4-1 combines with J gene TRBJ2-3, with a tentative D call TRBD1 (5 bases). V was shortened by 10 bases and J by 0 bases, with 11 bases between the two germline ends. Germline V lookup: CDR1 MGHRA, CDR2 YSYEKL. The CDR3 sequence is 13 residues long. The CDR3 reads CATQGPSTDTQYF. The CDR3, as DNA: TGCGCCACCCAGGGTCCAAGCACAGATACGCAGTATTTT.

This clone was picked up one time. The chain uses TRBV7-9 and TRBJ2-2, with 8 nucleotides matching TRBD2. This CDR3 comprises 19 residues. Germline CDR1 reads SEHNR; CDR2 reads FQNEAQ (reference sequence). V lost 4 bases to trimming and J lost 0 bases; unmatched junction nucleotides: 13. The CDR3 nucleotides are TGTGCCAGCAGCTACAACTACGGCGGGGGGACGTCGAACACCGGGGAGCTGTTTTTT. This translates into CASSYNYGGGTSNTGELFF.

This sequence joins TRBV7-9 and TRBJ2-7; 9 bases are a match to TRBD2. CDR3 length equals 17 residues. J was trimmed by 5 bases and V by 5 bases; bases with no gene match: 16. Germline CDR1 reads SEHNR; CDR2 reads FQNEAQ (reference sequence). CDR3 sequence: CASSPLSLAGNSNEQYF. CDR3 nucleotide sequence: TGTGCCAGCAGCCCCTTGTCCCTAGCGGGAAATAGCAACGAGCAGTACTTC.

This chain links TRBV28 with TRBJ2-7; D possibly corresponds to TRBD1 (6 bases). CDR3 length: 12 residues. The V gene's germline CDR1 is MDHEN and CDR2 SYDVKM. Trimming stripped 4 bases from V and 6 bases from J, with 10 bases between. The CDR3 loop is CASSSEGGEQYF. Written as DNA, the CDR3 is TGTGCCAGCAGTTCCGAAGGGGGCGAGCAGTACTTC.

This chain links TRBV29-1 with TRBJ2-7; D possibly corresponds to TRBD1 (5 bases). V was pared by 2 bases and J by 6 bases, with 11 bases between. The CDR3 runs to 12 residues. CDR1 and CDR2 from the germline V gene are SQVTM and ANQGSEA. CDR3 sequence reads: CSVEWAGREQYF. As DNA, the CDR3 is TGCAGCGTTGAATGGGCAGGGCGCGAGCAGTACTTC.

The chain employs TRBV27 and TRBJ2-3; 7 bases are shared with TRBD2. The germline CDR1 and CDR2 sequences are MNHEY and SMNVEV (reference sequence). This CDR3 region has 19 residues. Trimming cost V 1 base and J 2 bases; bases outside gene matches: 15. CDR3 DNA sequence: TGTGCCAGCAGTTTATGGGTCCCCTACGGGGGGACTTACACAGATACGCAGTATTTT. This encodes CASSLWVPYGGTYTDTQYF.

The rearrangement uses TRBV5-1 and TRBJ2-5; 10 bases line up with TRBD2. Trimming at V came to 2 bases and at J to 1 base, leaving 2 bases not matched to a gene. The CDR3 length is 15 residues. From germline, CDR1 is SGHRS and CDR2 YFSETQ. CDR3 nucleotide sequence: TGCGCCAGCAGCTTCCCTAGCGGGAGCCAAGAGACCCAGTACTTC. It translates to CASSFPSGSQETQYF.

The rearrangement uses TRBV18 and TRBJ2-7, with 9 bases lining up with TRBD1. The CDR3 has 14 amino acids. J was trimmed by 5 bases and V by 2 bases; bases with no gene match: 4. The germline gives CDR1 KGHSH, CDR2 LQKENI. The CDR3 is CASSPARDRDEQYF. CDR3 DNA sequence: TGTGCCAGCTCACCAGCCCGGGACAGGGACGAGCAGTACTTC.

This clone has just one count. The chain uses TRBV5-8 and TRBJ1-1; the D gene is possibly TRBD1 (6 bases). With 2 bases removed from V and 4 bases from J, the gap between germline ends came to 24 bases. This CDR3 region has 18 residues. Per the germline V gene, CDR1 is SGHTS and CDR2 is YDEGEE. Here the CDR3 reads CASSLPLGWGTGPTEAFF. The CDR3 DNA reads as TGTGCCAGCAGCTTACCTTTAGGGTGGGGAACAGGGCCCACTGAAGCTTTCTTT.